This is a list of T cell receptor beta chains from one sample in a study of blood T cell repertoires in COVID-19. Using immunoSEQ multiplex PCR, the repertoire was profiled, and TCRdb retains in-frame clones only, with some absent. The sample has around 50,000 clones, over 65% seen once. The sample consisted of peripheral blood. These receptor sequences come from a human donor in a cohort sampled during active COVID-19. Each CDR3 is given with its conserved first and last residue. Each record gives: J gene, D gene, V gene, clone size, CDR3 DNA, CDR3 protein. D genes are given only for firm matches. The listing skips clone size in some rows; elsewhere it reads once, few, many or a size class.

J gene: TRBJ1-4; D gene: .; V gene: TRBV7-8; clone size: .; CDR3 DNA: TGTGCCAGCAGCTACAGGGTACGGGGTGAAAAACTGTTTTTT; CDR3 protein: CASSYRVRGEKLFF
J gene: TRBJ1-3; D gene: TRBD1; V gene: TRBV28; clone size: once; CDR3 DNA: TGTGCCAGCAGTTCGACCCGGGACAGGGGCCTAAGTTCTGGAAACACCATATATTTT; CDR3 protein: CASSSTRDRGLSSGNTIYF
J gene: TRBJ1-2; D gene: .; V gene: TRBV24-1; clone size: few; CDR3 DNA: TGTGCCACCAGTGATTTTAGTGGTACCTACACCTTC; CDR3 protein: CATSDFSGTYTF
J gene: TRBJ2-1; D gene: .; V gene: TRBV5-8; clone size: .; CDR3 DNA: TGTGCCAGCAGCTCCTCTCGCAATGAGCAGTTCTTC; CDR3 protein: CASSSSRNEQFF
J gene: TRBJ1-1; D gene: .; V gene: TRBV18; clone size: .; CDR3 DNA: TGTGCCAGCTCACCCCCGCAGGGGACCTACCCGAACACTGAAGCTTTCTTT; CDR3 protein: CASSPPQGTYPNTEAFF
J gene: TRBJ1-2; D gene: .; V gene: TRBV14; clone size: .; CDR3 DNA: TGTGCCAGCAGCCTAGGGACAAGCTATGGCTACACCTTC; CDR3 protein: CASSLGTSYGYTF
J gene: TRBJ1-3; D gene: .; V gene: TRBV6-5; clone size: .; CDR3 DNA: TGTGCCAGCATAGGGGACTTCATCTCTGGAAACACCATATATTTT; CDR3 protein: CASIGDFISGNTIYF
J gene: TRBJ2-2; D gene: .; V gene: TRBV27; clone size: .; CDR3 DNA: TGTGCCAGCAGTCCAACCGGGACAACGAACACCGGGGAGCTGTTTTTT; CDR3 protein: CASSPTGTTNTGELFF
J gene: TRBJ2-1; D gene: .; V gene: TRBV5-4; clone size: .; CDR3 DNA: TGTGCCAGCAGGGGGCAGGGTGACAATGAGCAGTTCTTC; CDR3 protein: CASRGQGDNEQFF
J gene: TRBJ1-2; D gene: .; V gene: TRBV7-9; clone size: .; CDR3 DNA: TGTGCCAGCAGCTTAACCGCTAGCAACTATGGCTACACCTTC; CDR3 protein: CASSLTASNYGYTF
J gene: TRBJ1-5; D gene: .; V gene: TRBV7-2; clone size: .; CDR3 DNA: TGTGCCAGCAGCCCCGGGGGGGTTGCTCAGCCCCAGCATTTT; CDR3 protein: CASSPGGVAQPQHF
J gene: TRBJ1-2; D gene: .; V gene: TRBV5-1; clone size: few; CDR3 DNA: TGCGCCAGCAGCTCGAGTGGGGGCGGCTATGGCTACACCTTC; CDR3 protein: CASSSSGGGYGYTF